These T cell receptor beta chains were read from a single sample in a study of metastatic and nonmetastatic thyroid tumors. TCRdb re-called clones from the PCR reads using MiXCR. The repertoire has more than 70,000 clones, 8% to 9.5% of them found once; the top ten carry 8.8%. Specimen: blood. The receptor source for this set is a female donor with papillary thyroid cancer or a benign thyroid nodule (not recorded which). Some clones in this sample may be carry-over from other donors' samples. CDR3s include the opening cysteine and the closing phenylalanine or tryptophan. The D gene is left open where the match is weak. Some rows have no size entry. The others give once, few or many, or a class for an expanded clone.

V gene,clone size,J gene,D gene,CDR3 protein,CDR3 DNA
TRBV20-1,many,TRBJ2-5,NA,CSAGDRRTQYF,TGCAGTGCTGGGGACCGACGGACCCAGTACTTC
TRBV20-1,many,TRBJ2-4,NA,CSAIRPQGAKNIQYF,TGCAGTGCTATCCGACCCCAGGGAGCCAAAAACATTCAGTACTTC
TRBV6-1,few,TRBJ2-7,TRBD1,CASTRDRDAYEQYF,TGTGCCAGCACCCGGGACAGGGACGCCTACGAGCAGTACTTC
TRBV5-1,many,TRBJ2-3,NA,CASSKSPGHTDTQYF,TGCGCCAGCAGCAAGAGTCCGGGACACACAGATACGCAGTATTTT
TRBV12-3/TRBV12-4,NA,TRBJ1-1,NA,CASSLPAGGVKAFF,TGTGCCAGCAGTTTACCCGCGGGGGGGGTTAAAGCTTTCTTT
TRBV11-1,many,TRBJ2-6,NA,CASSFVDRSGANVLTF,TGTGCCAGCAGCTTTGTAGACAGGTCTGGGGCCAACGTCCTGACTTTC
TRBV2,few,TRBJ2-7,NA,CASADSGFSYEQYF,TGTGCCAGCGCGGACTCCGGTTTCAGCTACGAGCAGTACTTC
TRBV5-1,many,TRBJ2-3,TRBD2,CASSFGGAMRYTDTQYF,TGCGCCAGCAGCTTCGGGGGGGCCATGAGGTACACAGATACGCAGTATTTT
TRBV5-1,many,TRBJ2-5,NA,CASSLQTHLGQETQYF,TGCGCCAGCAGCTTGCAGACCCACCTTGGACAAGAGACCCAGTACTTC
TRBV9,many,TRBJ1-2,TRBD1,CASSVSQGDGYTF,TGTGCCAGCAGCGTTTCTCAGGGGGATGGCTACACCTTC
TRBV5-1,NA,TRBJ1-2,TRBD1,CASSLAGTGYGYTF,TGCGCCAGCAGCTTGGCGGGGACAGGCTATGGCTACACCTTC
TRBV16,NA,TRBJ1-6,TRBD1,CASSPRQGMANSPLHF,TGTGCCAGCAGCCCTCGACAGGGAATGGCTAATTCACCCCTCCACTTT
TRBV12-3/TRBV12-4,many,TRBJ2-5,TRBD2,CASSSLVLAGVAPGTQYF,TGTGCCAGCAGTTCTCTGGTACTAGCGGGGGTAGCCCCGGGGACCCAGTACTTC
TRBV11-2,NA,TRBJ2-1,TRBD1,CASSPGQGPHLEQFF,TGTGCCAGCAGCCCGGGACAGGGGCCGCATCTGGAGCAGTTCTTC
TRBV5-1,many,TRBJ2-1,NA,CASSPLVRHEQFF,TGCGCCAGCAGTCCTCTCGTTAGGCATGAGCAGTTCTTC
TRBV7-8,many,TRBJ2-2,NA,CASSFDRATGELFF,TGTGCCAGCAGCTTTGACAGAGCCACCGGGGAGCTGTTTTTT
TRBV4-2,many,TRBJ2-1,TRBD2,CASSQDLGGSYNEQFF,TGTGCCAGCAGCCAGGATCTCGGGGGGTCCTACAATGAGCAGTTCTTC
TRBV11-2,many,TRBJ2-7,TRBD1,CASSLGPGQGFYEQYF,TGTGCCAGCAGCTTAGGTCCGGGACAGGGTTTCTACGAGCAGTACTTC
TRBV4-1,many,TRBJ1-1,NA,CASSKGPVDTEAFF,TGCGCCAGCAGCAAAGGACCGGTGGACACTGAAGCTTTCTTT
TRBV5-6,many,TRBJ2-7,NA,CASSLGESYEQYF,TGTGCCAGCAGCTTGGGGGAGTCCTACGAGCAGTACTTC
TRBV10-3,few,TRBJ2-2,TRBD1,CAITGQGNTGELFF,TGTGCCATCACGGGACAGGGGAACACCGGGGAGCTGTTTTTT
TRBV14,NA,TRBJ1-4,TRBD1,CASSYRAGQGGEKLFF,TGTGCCAGCAGCTATCGAGCGGGACAGGGCGGGGAAAAACTGTTTTTT
TRBV2,many,TRBJ2-7,NA,CASSYEQYF,TGTGCCAGCTCCTACGAGCAGTACTTC
TRBV24-1,many,TRBJ2-3,TRBD1,CATSDSRQGPDTQYF,TGTGCCACCAGTGATTCTCGACAGGGACCAGATACGCAGTATTTT
TRBV19,NA,TRBJ2-2,TRBD1,CASMVRGTGELFF,TGTGCCAGTATGGTCAGGGGGACCGGGGAGCTGTTTTTT
TRBV3-1,many,TRBJ2-1,TRBD1,CASSQRRQGRNEQFF,TGTGCCAGCAGCCAACGGAGACAGGGACGGAATGAGCAGTTCTTC
TRBV12-3/TRBV12-4,many,TRBJ1-2,TRBD1,CASRPQGAYYGYTF,TGTGCCAGCAGACCACAGGGGGCGTACTATGGCTACACCTTC
TRBV5-6,many,TRBJ1-2,NA,CASSLWGLNYGYTF,TGTGCCAGCAGCTTGTGGGGCCTTAACTATGGCTACACCTTC
TRBV2,many,TRBJ2-1,TRBD2,CASRRDYPSSYNEQFF,TGTGCCAGCAGGCGGGACTACCCTAGCTCCTACAATGAGCAGTTCTTC
TRBV6-4,few,TRBJ1-1,NA,CASSDAFPGGSTEAFF,TGTGCCAGCAGTGACGCCTTCCCGGGCGGGAGCACTGAAGCTTTCTTT
TRBV4-1,many,TRBJ2-7,NA,CASSQEDGSYEQYF,TGCGCCAGCAGCCAAGAGGACGGCTCCTACGAGCAGTACTTC
TRBV4-2,NA,TRBJ2-3,TRBD2,CASSPTSGSPPDTQYF,TGTGCCAGCAGCCCGACTAGCGGGTCCCCCCCAGATACGCAGTATTTT
TRBV6-1,few,TRBJ2-5,TRBD1,CASSSTGGLGETQYF,TGTGCCAGCAGTTCCACAGGGGGCTTAGGAGAGACCCAGTACTTC
TRBV5-1,NA,TRBJ2-3,NA,CASSSGFSSTDTQYF,TGCGCCAGCAGCTCCGGGTTTTCTAGCACAGATACGCAGTATTTT
TRBV6-1,many,TRBJ2-4,NA,CASSEKGGWGPGDIQYF,TGTGCCAGCAGTGAAAAGGGGGGTTGGGGACCGGGGGACATTCAGTACTTC
TRBV5-4,many,TRBJ1-4,NA,CASSRNRDAEKLFF,TGTGCCAGCAGCCGGAACAGGGATGCAGAAAAACTGTTTTTT
TRBV18,many,TRBJ1-2,NA,CASSYGPYGYTF,TGTGCCAGTTCATACGGCCCCTATGGCTACACCTTC
TRBV12-3/TRBV12-4,few,TRBJ2-7,TRBD1,CASSAPGQPYEQYF,TGTGCCAGCAGTGCACCGGGACAGCCCTACGAGCAGTACTTC
TRBV2,many,TRBJ2-1,TRBD2,CASSTSGVDFEQFF,TGTGCCAGCAGCACTAGCGGGGTAGATTTTGAGCAGTTCTTC
TRBV24-1,many,TRBJ1-6,NA,CATSDLFPGTDSPLHF,TGTGCCACCAGTGATTTGTTTCCAGGGACGGATTCACCCCTCCACTTT
TRBV12-3/TRBV12-4,many,TRBJ1-6,NA,CASSLGVSSPLHF,TGTGCCAGCAGTTTGGGGGTTAGTTCACCCCTCCACTTT
TRBV24-1,many,TRBJ2-5,TRBD2,CATSDPSGGAGETQYF,TGTGCCACCAGTGACCCAAGCGGGGGGGCTGGGGAGACCCAGTACTTC
TRBV6-4,NA,TRBJ2-2,NA,CASSDRDRTGELFF,TGTGCCAGCAGTGACAGGGATCGCACCGGGGAGCTGTTTTTT
TRBV14,NA,TRBJ1-6,TRBD1,CASSQDRGNNSPLHF,TGTGCCAGCAGCCAGGACAGGGGGAATAATTCACCCCTCCACTTT
TRBV11-2,NA,TRBJ2-6,NA,CASSSTVKSGANVLTF,TGTGCCAGCAGCTCGACAGTTAAATCTGGGGCCAACGTCCTGACTTTC
TRBV5-1,NA,TRBJ2-7,NA,CASSFGLHYEQYF,TGCGCCAGCAGCTTTGGGCTGCACTACGAGCAGTACTTC
TRBV3-1,many,TRBJ2-5,NA,CASSQPGWTPHWETQYF,TGTGCCAGCAGCCAGCCGGGGTGGACACCTCATTGGGAGACCCAGTACTTC
TRBV6-1,many,TRBJ2-3,TRBD2,CASSEASGGATDTQYF,TGTGCCAGCAGTGAAGCGTCGGGGGGGGCTACAGATACGCAGTATTTT
TRBV10-1,many,TRBJ1-1,TRBD1,CASSGDRGFPEAFF,TGCGCCAGCAGTGGGGACAGGGGTTTCCCTGAAGCTTTCTTT